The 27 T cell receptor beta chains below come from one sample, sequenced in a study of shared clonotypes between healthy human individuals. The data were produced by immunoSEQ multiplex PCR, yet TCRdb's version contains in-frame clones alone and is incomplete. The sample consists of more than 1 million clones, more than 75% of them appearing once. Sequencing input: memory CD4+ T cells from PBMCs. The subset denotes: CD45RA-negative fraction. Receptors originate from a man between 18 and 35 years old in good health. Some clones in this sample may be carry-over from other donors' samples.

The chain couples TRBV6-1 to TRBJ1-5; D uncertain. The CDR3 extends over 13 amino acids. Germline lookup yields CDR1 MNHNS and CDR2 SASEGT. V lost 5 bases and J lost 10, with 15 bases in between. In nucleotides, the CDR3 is TGTGCCAGCAGTAATCAACCGGACGAACCCCAGCATTTT. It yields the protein CASSNQPDEPQHF.

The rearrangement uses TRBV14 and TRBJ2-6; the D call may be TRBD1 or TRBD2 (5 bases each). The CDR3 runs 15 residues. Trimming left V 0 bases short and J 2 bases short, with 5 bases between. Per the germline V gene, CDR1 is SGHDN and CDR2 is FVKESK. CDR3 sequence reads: CASSQEGAGANVLTF. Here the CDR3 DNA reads TGTGCCAGCAGCCAAGAGGGGGCTGGGGCCAACGTCCTGACTTTC. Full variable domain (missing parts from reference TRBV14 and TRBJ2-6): EAGVTQFPSHSVIEKGQTVTLRCDPISGHDNLYWYRRVMGKEIKFLLHFVKESKQDESGMPNNRFLAERTGGTYSTLKVQPAELEDSGVYFCASSQEGAGANVLTFGAGSRLTVL.

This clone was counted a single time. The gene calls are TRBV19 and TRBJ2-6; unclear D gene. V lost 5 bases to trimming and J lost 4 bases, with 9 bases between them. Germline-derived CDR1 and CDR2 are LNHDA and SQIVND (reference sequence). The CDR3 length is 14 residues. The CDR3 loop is CASSPLKGANVLTF. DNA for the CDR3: TGTGCCAGTAGTCCTCTAAAAGGGGCCAACGTCCTGACTTTC. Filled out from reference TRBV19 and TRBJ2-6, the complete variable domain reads DGGITQSPKYLFRKEGQNVTLSCEQNLNHDAMYWYRQDPGQGLRLIYYSQIVNDFQKGDIAEGYSVSREKKESFPLTVTSAQKNPTAFYLCASSPLKGANVLTFGAGSRLTVL.

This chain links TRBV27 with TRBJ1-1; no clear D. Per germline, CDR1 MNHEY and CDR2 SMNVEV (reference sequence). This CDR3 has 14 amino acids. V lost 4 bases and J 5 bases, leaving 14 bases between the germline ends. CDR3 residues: CASSYVGPGTEAFF. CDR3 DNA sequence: TGTGCCAGCAGTTACGTAGGGCCGGGGACTGAAGCTTTCTTT.

In DNA form, the CDR3 reads TGTGCCAGCAGTTACTCGACAGCGTCTGAGACCCAGTACTTC. Amino acid sequence: CASSYSTASETQYF. The chain carries TRBV6-6 and TRBJ2-5; TRBD1 is a possible D gene (5 bases). The V end lost 0 bases, the J end lost 5 bases, and 10 bases lay between the germline ends. Germline V gives CDR1 MNHNY, CDR2 SVGAGI (reference sequence). This CDR3 has 14 amino acids.

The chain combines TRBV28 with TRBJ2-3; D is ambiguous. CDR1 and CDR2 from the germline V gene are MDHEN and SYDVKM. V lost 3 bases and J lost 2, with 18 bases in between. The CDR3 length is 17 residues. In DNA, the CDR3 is TGTGCCAGCAGTTTGTTGGCGCCTCGGTCATTCACAGATACGCAGTATTTT. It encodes CASSLLAPRSFTDTQYF.

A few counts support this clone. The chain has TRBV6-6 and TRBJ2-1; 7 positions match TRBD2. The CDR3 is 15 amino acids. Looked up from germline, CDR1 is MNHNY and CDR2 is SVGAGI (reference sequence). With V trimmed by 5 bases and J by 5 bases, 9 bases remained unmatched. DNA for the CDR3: TGTGCCAGCAGTGACAGCGGGATACGGCACAATGAGCAGTTCTTC. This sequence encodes CASSDSGIRHNEQFF.

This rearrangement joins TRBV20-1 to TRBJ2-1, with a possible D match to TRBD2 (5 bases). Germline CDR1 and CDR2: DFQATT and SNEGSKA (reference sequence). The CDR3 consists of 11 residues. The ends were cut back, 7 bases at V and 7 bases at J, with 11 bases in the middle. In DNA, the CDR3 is TGCAGTGGGTCGGGAAATAATGAGCAGTTCTTC. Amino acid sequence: CSGSGNNEQFF.

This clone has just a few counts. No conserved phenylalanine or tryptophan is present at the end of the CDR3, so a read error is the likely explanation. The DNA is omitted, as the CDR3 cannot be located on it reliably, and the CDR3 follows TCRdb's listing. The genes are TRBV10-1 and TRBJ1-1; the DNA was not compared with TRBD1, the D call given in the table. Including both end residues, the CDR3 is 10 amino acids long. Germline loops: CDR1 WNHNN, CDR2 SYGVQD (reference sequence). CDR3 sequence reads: CASSDWGFPI.

The CDR3 loop reads CASSKGASGRDRETQYF. The CDR3 DNA is TGTGCCAGCAGTAAGGGAGCTAGCGGGAGGGACCGAGAGACCCAGTACTTC. The genes are TRBV2 and TRBJ2-5; the match to TRBD2 covers 12 bases. The germline V gene has CDR1 SNHLY and CDR2 FYNNEI. The CDR3 loop spans 17 amino acids. The J segment lost 4 bases and the V segment lost 5 bases, leaving 11 bases of the junction unmatched.

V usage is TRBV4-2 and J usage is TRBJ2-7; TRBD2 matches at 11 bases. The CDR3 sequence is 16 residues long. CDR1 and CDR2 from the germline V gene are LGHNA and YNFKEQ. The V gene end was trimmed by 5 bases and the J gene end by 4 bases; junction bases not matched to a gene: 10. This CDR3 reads CASSLGEGLAEYEQYF. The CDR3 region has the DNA TGTGCCAGCAGCTTGGGGGAGGGACTAGCGGAATACGAGCAGTACTTC.

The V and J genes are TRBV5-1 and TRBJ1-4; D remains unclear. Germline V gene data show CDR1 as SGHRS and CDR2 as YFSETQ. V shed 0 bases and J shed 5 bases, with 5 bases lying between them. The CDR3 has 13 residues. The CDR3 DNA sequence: TGCGCCAGCAGCTTGGCCGGGAATGAAAAACTGTTTTTT. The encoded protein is CASSLAGNEKLFF.

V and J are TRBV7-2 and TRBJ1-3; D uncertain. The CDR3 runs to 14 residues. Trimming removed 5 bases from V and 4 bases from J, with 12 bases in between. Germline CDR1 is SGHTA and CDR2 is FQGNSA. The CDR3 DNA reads TGTGCCAGCAGCCCCACACTCCAGGGAAACACCATATATTTT. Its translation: CASSPTLQGNTIYF.

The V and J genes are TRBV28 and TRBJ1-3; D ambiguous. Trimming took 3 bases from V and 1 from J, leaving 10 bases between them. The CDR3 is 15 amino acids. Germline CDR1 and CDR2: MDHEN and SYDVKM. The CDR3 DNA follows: TGTGCCAGCAGTTTCCCAAAACCTTCTGGAAACACCATATATTTT. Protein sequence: CASSFPKPSGNTIYF. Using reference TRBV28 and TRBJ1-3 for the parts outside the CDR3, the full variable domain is DVKVTQSSRYLVKRTGEKVFLECVQDMDHENMFWYRQDPGLGLRLIYFSYDVKMKEKGDIPEGYSVSREKKERFSLILESASTNQTSMYLCASSFPKPSGNTIYFGEGSWLTVV.

The CDR3 region is CAIEAEPFNYGYTF. Written as DNA, the CDR3 is TGTGCCATCGAGGCAGAACCCTTTAACTATGGCTACACCTTC. This chain connects TRBV10-3 to TRBJ1-2; no clear D. The CDR3 loop spans 14 amino acids. Looked up from germline, CDR1 is ENHRY and CDR2 is SYGVKD. The ends were cut back, 8 bases at V and 1 base at J, with 14 bases in the middle.

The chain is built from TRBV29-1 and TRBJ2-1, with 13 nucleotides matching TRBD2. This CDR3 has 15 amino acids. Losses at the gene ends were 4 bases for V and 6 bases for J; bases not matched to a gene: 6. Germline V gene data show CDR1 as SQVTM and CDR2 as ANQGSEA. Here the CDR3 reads CSVGTSGSQVNEQFF. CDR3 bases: TGCAGCGTTGGGACTAGCGGGAGCCAGGTCAATGAGCAGTTCTTC.

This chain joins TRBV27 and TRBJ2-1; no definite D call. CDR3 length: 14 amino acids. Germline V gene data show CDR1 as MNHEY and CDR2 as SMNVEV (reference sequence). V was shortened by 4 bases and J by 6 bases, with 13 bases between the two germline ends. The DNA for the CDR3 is TGTGCCAGCAGTTCCCCCTTTCTTAGCAATGAGCAGTTCTTC. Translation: CASSSPFLSNEQFF.

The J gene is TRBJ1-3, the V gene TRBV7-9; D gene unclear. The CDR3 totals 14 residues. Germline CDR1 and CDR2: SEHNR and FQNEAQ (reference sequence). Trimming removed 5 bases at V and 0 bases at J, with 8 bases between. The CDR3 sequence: CASSAVPSGNTIYF. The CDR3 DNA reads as TGTGCCAGCAGCGCTGTCCCCTCTGGAAACACCATATATTTT. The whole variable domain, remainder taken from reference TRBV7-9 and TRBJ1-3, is DTGVSQNPRHKITKRGQNVTFRCDPISEHNRLYWYRQTLGQGPEFLTYFQNEAQLEKSRLLSDRFSAERPKGSFSTLEIQRTEQGDSAMYLCASSAVPSGNTIYFGEGSWLTVV.

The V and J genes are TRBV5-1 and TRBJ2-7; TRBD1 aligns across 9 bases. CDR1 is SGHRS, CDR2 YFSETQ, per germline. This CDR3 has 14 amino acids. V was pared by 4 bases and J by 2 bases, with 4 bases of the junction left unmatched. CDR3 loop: CASSPRTGAYEQYF. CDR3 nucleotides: TGCGCCAGCAGCCCAAGGACAGGGGCCTACGAGCAGTACTTC.

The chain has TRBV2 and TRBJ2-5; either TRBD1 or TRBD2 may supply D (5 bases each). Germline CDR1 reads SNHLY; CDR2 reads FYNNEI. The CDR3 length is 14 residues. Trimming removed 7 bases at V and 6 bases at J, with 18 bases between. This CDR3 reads CASKGQGVGQTQYF. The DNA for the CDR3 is TGTGCCAGCAAGGGGCAGGGTGTGGGACAGACCCAGTACTTC.

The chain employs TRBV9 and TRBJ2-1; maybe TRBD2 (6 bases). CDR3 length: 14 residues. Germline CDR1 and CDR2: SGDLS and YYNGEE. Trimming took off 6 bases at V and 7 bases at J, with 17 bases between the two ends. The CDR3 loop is CASTGRPGANEQFF. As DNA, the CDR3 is TGTGCCAGCACTGGGAGGCCTGGGGCTAATGAGCAGTTCTTC.

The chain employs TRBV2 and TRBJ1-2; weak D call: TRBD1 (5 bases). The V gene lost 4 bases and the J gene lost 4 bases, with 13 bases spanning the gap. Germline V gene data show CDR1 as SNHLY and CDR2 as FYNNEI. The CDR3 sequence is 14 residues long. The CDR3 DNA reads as TGTGCCAGCAGTGGGGGACGCAAGGCCTATGGCTACACCTTC. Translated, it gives CASSGGRKAYGYTF.

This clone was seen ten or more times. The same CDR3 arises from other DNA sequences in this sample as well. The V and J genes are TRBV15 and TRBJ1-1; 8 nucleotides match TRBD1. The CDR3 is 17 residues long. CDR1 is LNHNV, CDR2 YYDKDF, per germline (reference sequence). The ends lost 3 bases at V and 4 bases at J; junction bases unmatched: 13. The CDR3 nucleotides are TGTGCCACCAGCAGGAAAGACAGGGGAGCTGTGGGCACTGAAGCTTTCTTT. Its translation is CATSRKDRGAVGTEAFF.

CDR3 sequence reads: CASSYSRRGNEAFF. CDR3 nucleotide sequence: TGTGCCAGCAGTTACTCCCGACGGGGGAATGAAGCTTTCTTT. The chain uses TRBV6-5 and TRBJ1-1; possibly TRBD1 for D (5 bases). CDR3 size: 14 residues. Trimming pared 0 bases from V and 7 bases from J, leaving 12 bases between. Germline CDR1 is MNHEY and CDR2 is SVGAGI.

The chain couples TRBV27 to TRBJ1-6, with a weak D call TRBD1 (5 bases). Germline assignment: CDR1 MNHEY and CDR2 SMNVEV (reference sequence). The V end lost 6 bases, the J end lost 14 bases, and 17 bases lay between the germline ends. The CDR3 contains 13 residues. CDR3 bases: TGTGCCAGCAGCATAGCCGGGGCATACACCCTCCACTTT. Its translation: CASSIAGAYTLHF.

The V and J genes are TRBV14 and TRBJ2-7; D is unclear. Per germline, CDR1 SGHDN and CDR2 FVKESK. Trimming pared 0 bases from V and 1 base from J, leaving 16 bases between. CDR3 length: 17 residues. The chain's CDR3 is CASSQEWHPSLSYEQYF. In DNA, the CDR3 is TGTGCCAGCAGCCAAGAATGGCACCCTTCGTTATCCTACGAGCAGTACTTC. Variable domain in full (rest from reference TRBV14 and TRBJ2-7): EAGVTQFPSHSVIEKGQTVTLRCDPISGHDNLYWYRRVMGKEIKFLLHFVKESKQDESGMPNNRFLAERTGGTYSTLKVQPAELEDSGVYFCASSQEWHPSLSYEQYFGPGTRLTVT.

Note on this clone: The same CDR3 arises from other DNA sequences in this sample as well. The CDR3 reads CAISESAGELFF. The CDR3 nucleotides read TGTGCCATCAGTGAGTCGGCCGGGGAGCTGTTTTTT. V and J are TRBV10-3 and TRBJ2-2, with D unresolved. The CDR3 is 12 residues long. The V and J ends lost 0 bases and 6 bases respectively, with 2 bases between them. Per the germline V gene, CDR1 is ENHRY and CDR2 is SYGVKD.